Given below is one T cell receptor (beta chain) in context. This sample is drawn from a study of T cell changes during pregnancy in multiple sclerosis. This CDR3 is built from 15 residues. The V end lost 3 bases, the J end lost 0 bases, and 11 bases lay between the germline ends. Germline values: CDR1 MNHNS, CDR2 SASEGT. The data were produced by immunoSEQ multiplex PCR, yet TCRdb's version contains in-frame clones alone and is incomplete. Here the sample spans around 70,000 clones, around nine tenths being singletons. The chain joins TRBV6-1 to TRBJ1-2, with D maybe TRBD1 (6 bases). The sequence came from a female donor in good health, enrolled as a control in a pregnancy study. Here the sequenced sample was peripheral blood, taken in the second trimester of pregnancy. The CDR3, as DNA: TGTGCCAGCAGTGACCCACAGGGACCTAACTATGGCTACACCTTC. It yields the protein CASSDPQGPNYGYTF.